These T cell receptor beta chains were read from a single sample in a study of shared clonotypes between healthy human individuals. Sequencing was performed with immunoSEQ multiplex PCR; in TCRdb, only in-frame clones are kept and a portion is missing. The table includes over a million clones, nearly 99% detected once. The specimen sequenced was naive CD4+ T cells sorted from blood. These receptors originate from a young man in good health. CDR3s include the opening cysteine and the closing phenylalanine or tryptophan. A D gene is named only where the DNA matches it firmly. Expanded clones get a size class; other rows say once, few or many, or leave the size out.

j_gene: TRBJ2-5; v_gene: TRBV5-6; d_gene: .; abundance: .; CDR3aa: CASSLRGRTGQETQYF; CDR3nt: TGTGCCAGCAGCTTGCGGGGGAGAACGGGGCAAGAGACCCAGTACTTC
j_gene: TRBJ2-7; v_gene: TRBV7-9; d_gene: .; abundance: .; CDR3aa: CASSLAHGGSYEQYF; CDR3nt: TGTGCCAGCAGCTTAGCTCACGGGGGATCCTACGAGCAGTACTTC
j_gene: TRBJ1-1; v_gene: TRBV27; d_gene: .; abundance: .; CDR3aa: CASSPMGKNTEAFF; CDR3nt: TGTGCCAGCAGCCCTATGGGGAAGAACACTGAAGCTTTCTTT
j_gene: TRBJ2-1; v_gene: TRBV30; d_gene: TRBD2; abundance: .; CDR3aa: CAWNAAGVANEQFF; CDR3nt: TGTGCCTGGAACGCAGCGGGAGTAGCGAATGAGCAGTTCTTC
j_gene: TRBJ2-7; v_gene: TRBV30; d_gene: .; abundance: .; CDR3aa: CAWSIGNYEQYF; CDR3nt: TGTGCCTGGAGTATAGGGAACTACGAGCAGTACTTC
j_gene: TRBJ1-2; v_gene: TRBV28; d_gene: .; abundance: .; CDR3aa: CASSLNGYGYTF; CDR3nt: TGTGCCAGCAGTTTAAACGGGTATGGCTACACCTTC
j_gene: TRBJ2-3; v_gene: TRBV18; d_gene: .; abundance: .; CDR3aa: CASSPRSSSTDTQYF; CDR3nt: TGTGCCAGCTCACCACGGTCAAGTTCCACAGATACGCAGTATTTT
j_gene: TRBJ2-7; v_gene: TRBV29-1; d_gene: .; abundance: .; CDR3aa: CSVEDPGTGYEQYF; CDR3nt: TGCAGCGTTGAAGACCCCGGAACAGGGTACGAGCAGTACTTC
j_gene: TRBJ1-5; v_gene: TRBV6-6; d_gene: .; abundance: once; CDR3aa: CASAYIDSNQPQHF; CDR3nt: TGTGCCAGTGCCTATATAGATAGCAATCAGCCCCAGCATTTT
j_gene: TRBJ2-2; v_gene: TRBV7-2; d_gene: .; abundance: .; CDR3aa: CAGGTGNTGELFF; CDR3nt: TGTGCCGGAGGGACTGGCAACACCGGGGAGCTGTTTTTT
j_gene: TRBJ1-1; v_gene: TRBV6-1; d_gene: .; abundance: .; CDR3aa: CASSENSVGAFF; CDR3nt: TGTGCCAGCAGTGAAAACTCCGTCGGAGCTTTCTTT
j_gene: TRBJ2-7; v_gene: TRBV29-1; d_gene: .; abundance: .; CDR3aa: CSVAGQGFYEQYF; CDR3nt: TGCAGCGTTGCCGGCCAGGGGTTTTACGAGCAGTACTTC
j_gene: TRBJ2-2; v_gene: TRBV14; d_gene: TRBD2; abundance: .; CDR3aa: CASSQDGGVRTGELFF; CDR3nt: TGTGCCAGCAGCCAAGACGGGGGGGTACGCACCGGGGAGCTGTTTTTT
j_gene: TRBJ2-7; v_gene: TRBV21-1; d_gene: .; abundance: .; CDR3aa: CASSKGAIQGTYEQYF; CDR3nt: TGTGCCAGCAGCAAAGGAGCTATTCAGGGAACCTACGAGCAGTACTTC
j_gene: TRBJ1-4; v_gene: TRBV4-1; d_gene: .; abundance: .; CDR3aa: CASSQEGLLGKLFF; CDR3nt: TGCGCCAGCAGCCAAGAAGGGCTGCTGGGAAAACTGTTTTTT
j_gene: TRBJ2-7; v_gene: TRBV18; d_gene: .; abundance: .; CDR3aa: CASSPSLYEQYF; CDR3nt: TGTGCCAGCTCGCCTTCTTTGTACGAGCAGTACTTC
j_gene: TRBJ2-7; v_gene: TRBV7-2; d_gene: .; abundance: .; CDR3aa: CASSLAWDSYYEQYF; CDR3nt: TGTGCCAGCAGCTTAGCGTGGGACTCCTACTACGAGCAGTACTTC
j_gene: TRBJ1-1; v_gene: TRBV27; d_gene: .; abundance: .; CDR3aa: CASRRRMNTEAFF; CDR3nt: TGTGCCAGCCGCCGGCGTATGAACACTGAAGCTTTCTTT
j_gene: TRBJ1-2; v_gene: TRBV6-5; d_gene: .; abundance: .; CDR3aa: CASTRQENYGYTF; CDR3nt: TGTGCCAGCACCCGACAGGAAAACTATGGCTACACCTTC
j_gene: TRBJ2-7; v_gene: TRBV7-9; d_gene: TRBD2; abundance: few; CDR3aa: CASSLAGSGSSYEQYF; CDR3nt: TGTGCCAGCAGCTTAGCGGGTAGCGGGAGTTCCTACGAGCAGTACTTC
j_gene: TRBJ2-5; v_gene: TRBV5-1; d_gene: TRBD2; abundance: .; CDR3aa: CASSILAGGETQYF; CDR3nt: TGCGCCAGCAGCATACTAGCGGGAGGAGAGACCCAGTACTTC
j_gene: TRBJ2-5; v_gene: TRBV5-4; d_gene: .; abundance: .; CDR3aa: CASSLALGETQYF; CDR3nt: TGTGCCAGCAGCTTGGCCCTTGGAGAGACCCAGTACTTC
j_gene: TRBJ2-7; v_gene: TRBV29-1; d_gene: TRBD1; abundance: .; CDR3aa: CSVADDRAYEQYF; CDR3nt: TGCAGCGTTGCGGATGACAGGGCCTACGAGCAGTACTTC
j_gene: TRBJ2-7; v_gene: TRBV7-2; d_gene: .; abundance: .; CDR3aa: CASSLAGTKESEQYF; CDR3nt: TGTGCCAGCAGCTTGGCCGGGACAAAGGAGAGCGAGCAGTACTTC
j_gene: TRBJ1-5; v_gene: TRBV4-1; d_gene: .; abundance: .; CDR3aa: CASSQVLQYGQPQHF; CDR3nt: TGCGCCAGCAGCCAAGTTTTGCAGTATGGTCAGCCCCAGCATTTT
j_gene: TRBJ2-5; v_gene: TRBV20-1; d_gene: .; abundance: .; CDR3aa: CSATQETQYF; CDR3nt: TGCAGTGCTACTCAAGAGACCCAGTACTTC
j_gene: TRBJ2-7; v_gene: TRBV13; d_gene: .; abundance: .; CDR3aa: CASSPWSLGVSHEQYF; CDR3nt: TGTGCCAGCAGCCCCTGGTCTTTAGGGGTTAGTCACGAGCAGTACTTC